The T cell receptor beta chain described here comes from a study of breast tumors, draining lymph nodes, adjacent tissues. The lymph nodes were axillary draining lymph nodes from breast cancer patients. TCRdb redid the calling of the multiplex PCR reads with MiXCR, one entry per CDR3 protein. The table has 150,000 to 250,000 distinct CDR3 sequences, 30% to 40% seen once. Details on this clonotype: Its antigen is undetermined. Just one base apart from a much larger clone, this may be a read error.

Germline V gives CDR1 DFQATT, CDR2 SNEGSKA (reference sequence). CDR3 length equals 14 residues. With 1 base removed from V and 9 bases from J, the gap between germline ends came to 16 bases. Study outcomes and limitations: The lymph node origin of tumor T cells was framed as consistent with a hypothesis, not demonstrated.

The source of this sequence is a female donor with breast cancer. Some clones in this sample may be carry-over from other donors' samples. The gene calls are TRBV20-1 and TRBJ2-1; D possibly uses TRBD1 or TRBD2 (6 bases each). Sequencing was done on a sample of axillary lymph node tissue. The CDR3 bases are TGCAGTGCTAGAGGGGTCGGAGGGGGAGGTGAGCAGTTCTTC. The encoded protein is CSARGVGGGGEQFF.